This TCR beta chain was sequenced in a study of cytomegalovirus exposure and HLA in healthy donors. The PCR made use of 60 Vbeta and 13 Jbeta primers. Method: immunoSEQ multiplex PCR; TCRdb's copy keeps in-frame clones and lacks some. The table records over 90,000 clones, approximately 75% of them present only once. Comment on this clone: Its cognate antigen is unknown.

Study-wide points: Some highly shared sequence variants likely arose as a pipeline artifact. Previous analysis showed most TCR beta V segments were productive about 87% or about 30% of the time. Some V segments, including TRBV6-2 and TRBV6-3, were excluded as indistinguishable.

This CDR3 has 15 amino acids. The germline V gene has CDR1 SGHRS and CDR2 YFSETQ. V was shortened by 4 bases and J by 3 bases, with 13 bases between the two germline ends. The receptor was isolated from a woman aged 70 to 79 in good health and CMV-seropositive. This rearrangement joins TRBV5-1 to TRBJ1-4; possible D gene TRBD1, 6 bases. The material sequenced was PBMCs. The CDR3, as DNA: TGCGCCAGCAGCCTTCAACAGGGATCTAATGAAAAACTGTTTTTT. Translation: CASSLQQGSNEKLFF.